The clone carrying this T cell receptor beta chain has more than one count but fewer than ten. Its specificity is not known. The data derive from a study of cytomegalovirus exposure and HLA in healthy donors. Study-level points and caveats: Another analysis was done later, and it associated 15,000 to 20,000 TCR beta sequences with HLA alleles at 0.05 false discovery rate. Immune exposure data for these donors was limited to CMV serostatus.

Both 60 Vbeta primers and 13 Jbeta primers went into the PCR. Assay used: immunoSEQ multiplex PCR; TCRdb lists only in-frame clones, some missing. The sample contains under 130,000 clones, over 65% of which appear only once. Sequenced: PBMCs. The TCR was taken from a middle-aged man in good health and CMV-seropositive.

CDR3 coding DNA: TGTGCCAGCAGCCCCCAGACAGGGACATACAATGAGCAGTTCTTC. Its protein product is CASSPQTGTYNEQFF. V usage is TRBV7-2 and J usage is TRBJ2-1; 7 bases are a match to TRBD1. The CDR3 loop spans 15 amino acids. Per the germline V gene, CDR1 is SGHTA and CDR2 is FQGNSA. J gave up 4 bases and V 5 bases, and 8 bases lay outside the gene matches.